The T cell receptor (beta chain) described here comes from a study of PD-1 blockade in classical Hodgkin lymphoma. Study-wide findings and caveats: Repertoire differences lack defined causes, possibly disease activity or prior therapy. Newly diagnosed patients were reported to start with lower TCR diversity than healthy donors.

Time point reported: newly diagnosed, previously untreated cHL patient sample. CD4+ T cells were purified from thawed PBMCs by magnetic negative selection. What served as comparison were PBMCs in newly diagnosed, untreated classical Hodgkin lymphoma. This CDR3 is built from 15 residues. Germline CDR1 is MDHEN and CDR2 is SYDVKM. With 7 bases removed from V and 3 bases from J, the gap between germline ends came to 16 bases. The protocol was immunoSEQ multiplex PCR, while the TCRdb copy is restricted to in-frame clones and leaves out a portion. This sample has over 25,000 clones, with 80% to 90% found just once. Remarks on this clone: Its target is unknown.

Sample: CD4+ T cells from blood. The chain has TRBV28 and TRBJ1-5, with D uncertain. The receptor was isolated from a human donor with classical Hodgkin lymphoma. CDR3 region: CASIESTEANQPQHF. CDR3 nucleotide sequence: TGTGCCAGCATCGAAAGCACGGAGGCCAATCAGCCCCAGCATTTT.